The clone carrying this T cell receptor (beta chain) was found many times. As yet, its antigen is unknown. The TCRbeta library incorporated unique molecular identifiers. TCRdb itself ran the PCR reads through MiXCR, one entry per CDR3 protein. The data show 600,000 to 800,000 distinct CDR3 sequences, with around 13% seen just once and 0.79% held by the top ten. The data originate from a study of T-cell reconstitution after alpha-beta-depleted transplantation in children. Study-level findings and limits: Two months or so post-transplant, alpha-beta T cells reportedly derived from several hundred expanded graft clones.

V was cut by 2 bases and J by 6 bases, with 11 bases left in between. Per germline, CDR1 MNHEY and CDR2 SMNVEV (reference sequence). The CDR3 consists of 14 residues. The chain combines TRBV27 with TRBJ1-5; maybe TRBD1 (5 bases). This specimen consisted of PBMCs, obtained before TCRalphabeta/CD19-depleted stem cell transplant. This TCR derives from a girl aged 2 to 10 with congenital amegakaryocytic thrombocytopenia, due to receive a stem cell transplant. The CDR3 DNA reads as TGTGCCAGCAGTTTAAGTCAGGGTAGTCAGCCCCAGCATTTT. Encoded protein: CASSLSQGSQPQHF.